The TCR beta chain described here comes from a study of shared clonotypes between healthy human individuals. Background on the study: Donors were two women and a few men aged 18 to 49. Each donor had three CD4 naive, three CD4 memory, two CD8 naive and one CD8 memory plate.

The repertoire was sequenced with immunoSEQ multiplex PCR; TCRdb's copy has only in-frame clones and lacks some. The sample lists about 1,900,000 clones, 85% to 95% occurring once. CD45RO negativity and positive selection for CCR7 defined naive CD8 cells, a population that excluded terminally differentiated effector memory CD45RA+ cells. The germline V gene encodes CDR1 WSHSY and CDR2 SAAADI. J lost 5 bases, V lost 5 bases, and 4 bases had no gene match. This CDR3 comprises 15 residues. The clonotype originates from a man between 18 and 29 years old in good health. This chain joins TRBV10-2 and TRBJ2-1; 12 positions match TRBD1. Input material: naive CD8+ T cells sorted from blood. CDR3 loop: CASSPRDRGHNEQFF. The CDR3 bases are TGCGCCAGCAGTCCCCGGGACAGGGGGCACAATGAGCAGTTCTTC.